This T cell receptor (beta chain) was identified in a study of molecular identifiers for immune sequencing clone quantification. One entry per CDR3 protein, called by TCRdb with MiXCR from the PCR reads. The data show about 500,000 distinct CDR3 sequences, about 20% seen once. CDR1 and CDR2 (germline): MNHEY, SVGEGT. Trimming took off 1 base at V and 2 bases at J, with 7 bases between the two ends. The CDR3 is made up of 14 amino acids. This clonotype was seen ten or more times. The rearrangement joins TRBV6-2 or TRBV6-3 to TRBJ2-3; D not certain. The clonotype comes from a human donor in good health. Some libraries in this study had Jurkat cell RNA spiked in. Material: naive CD8+ T cells from blood, with Jurkat cell RNA spiked in. Subset described: FACS-sorted CD8+CD4-CCR7+CD45RA+ naive T cells. CDR3 sequence: CASSYLSATDTQYF. CDR3 DNA sequence: TGTGCCAGCAGTTACTTGTCCGCCACAGATACGCAGTATTTT.